The 6 T cell receptor beta chains presented below share a single source sample, sequenced in a study of blood T cell repertoires in COVID-19. Clones were read by immunoSEQ multiplex PCR, and TCRdb kept only the in-frame ones, dropping some. Here the sample spans fewer than 100,000 clones, around 87% being singletons. Sequences were obtained from peripheral blood. Source of these receptors: a human donor with acute or convalescent COVID-19. The donor label of this sample is uncertain.

The chain uses TRBV6-5 and TRBJ2-3; 8 nucleotides align to TRBD1. Germline V lookup: CDR1 MNHEY, CDR2 SVGAGI. This CDR3 spans 14 amino acids. Trimming cost V 10 bases and J 2 bases; bases outside gene matches: 8. CDR3 loop: CATRNRGDTDTQYF. The CDR3 DNA reads TGTGCCACGCGGAACAGGGGGGACACAGATACGCAGTATTTT.

Comment on this clone: Relative to the germline gene, one junction end is altered; a read error may explain this. The chain couples TRBV19 to TRBJ2-3; TRBD2 agrees at 9 bases. Germline loops: CDR1 LNHDA, CDR2 SQIVND (reference sequence). CDR3 length equals 13 residues. CDR3 amino acids: CASSPRTSENQLF. CDR3 sequence (DNA): TGTGCCAGTAGTCCCCGGACTAGCGAAAACCAATTGTTT. Based on the CDR3 plus reference TRBV19 and TRBJ2-3, the full variable domain is DGGITQSPKYLFRKEGQNVTLSCEQNLNHDAMYWYRQDPGQGLRLIYYSQIVNDFQKGDIAEGYSVSREKKESFPLTVTSAQKNPTAFYLCASSPRTSENQLFGPGTRLTVL.

The chain carries TRBV5-1 and TRBJ2-3, with 7 bases fitting TRBD2. The junction had 13 bases not matched to a gene; V was cut back by 4 bases and J by 2 bases. Per germline, CDR1 SGHRS and CDR2 YFSETQ. The CDR3 is made up of 17 amino acids. The CDR3 spells CASSRTSGGGTTDTQYF. CDR3 coding DNA: TGCGCCAGCAGCCGTACGTCGGGCGGGGGAACCACAGATACGCAGTATTTT.

The V gene is TRBV11-3, the J gene TRBJ2-3; weak D call: TRBD1 (6 bases). The ends were cut back, 5 bases at V and 5 bases at J, with 17 bases in the middle. Germline V CDR1 and CDR2: SGHNT, YENEEA. CDR3 length equals 15 residues. CDR3 in amino acids: CASSGYTGPGDTQYF. Written as DNA, the CDR3 is TGTGCCAGCAGCGGATACACAGGGCCCGGAGATACGCAGTATTTT.

The chain carries TRBV6-5 and TRBJ1-1, with TRBD1 matching over 7 bases. Germline assignment: CDR1 MNHEY and CDR2 SVGAGI. The V segment lost 6 bases and the J segment 5 bases; nucleotides outside the gene matches: 6. This CDR3 has 13 amino acids. This CDR3 reads CASRGTGETEAFF. In DNA form, the CDR3 reads TGTGCCAGCAGAGGCACAGGGGAAACTGAAGCTTTCTTT.

The chain joins TRBV15 to TRBJ2-7, with 7 bases identical to TRBD2. The CDR3 covers 14 residues. Germline V CDR1 and CDR2: LNHNV, YYDKDF (reference sequence). V was clipped by 0 bases and J by 4 bases; unmatched bases: 3. The CDR3 DNA follows: TGTGCCACCAGCAGAGACGCCGGGGGGTACGAGCAGTACTTC. It yields the protein CATSRDAGGYEQYF.